This T cell receptor (beta chain) is from a study of control samples from healthy donors and cancer patients. Only in-frame clones appear in the TCRdb table, and some are missing; sequencing was by immunoSEQ multiplex PCR. The repertoire consists of about 160,000 clones, with approximately 94% occurring once and the leading ten covering 5% to 7%. CDR3 size: 15 residues. Losses at the gene ends were 1 base for V and 5 bases for J; bases not matched to a gene: 5. Germline V gene data show CDR1 as LGHNA and CDR2 as YNFKEQ. This TCR came from a man between 18 and 29 years old in good health. The chain has TRBV4-2 and TRBJ1-5, with 7 bases that match TRBD1. Sequencing input: blood. The CDR3 sequence: CASSQGGQGDQPQHF. DNA for the CDR3: TGTGCCAGCAGCCAAGGGGGGCAGGGGGATCAGCCCCAGCATTTT.